This is a list of T cell receptor beta chains from one sample in a study of blood T cells in healthy people across ages. Each CDR3 protein is one row after TCRdb ran MiXCR on the 5' RACE reads. Of some 800,000 distinct CDR3 sequences in the sample, 25% are singletons; the top ten hold under 4.5%. These data are also associated with another study on T cells of mothers and their children.

The sequenced sample consisted of blood. The receptors come from a boy younger than 18 in good health. CDR3s include the opening cysteine and the closing phenylalanine or tryptophan. Fields, in order: J gene, V gene, clone size, D gene, CDR3 DNA, CDR3 protein. The D gene is left open where the match is weak. Where a row states a size, it is once, few, many or the class of an expanded clone; other rows omit it.

J gene: TRBJ1-5
V gene: TRBV6-6
clone size: -
D gene: TRBD1
CDR3 DNA: TGTGCCAGCAGTTTGTCGGACAGGGCTGGTCAGCCCCAGCATTTT
CDR3 protein: CASSLSDRAGQPQHF

J gene: TRBJ1-1
V gene: TRBV2
clone size: -
D gene: -
CDR3 DNA: TGTGCCAGCAGCGTTGGAGAGAACACTGAAGCTTTCTTT
CDR3 protein: CASSVGENTEAFF

J gene: TRBJ1-5
V gene: TRBV9
clone size: -
D gene: -
CDR3 DNA: TGTGCCAGCAGCGCCCAGGGACTGAGCAATCAGCCCCAGCATTTT
CDR3 protein: CASSAQGLSNQPQHF

J gene: TRBJ2-1
V gene: TRBV29-1
clone size: -
D gene: TRBD1
CDR3 DNA: TGCAGCGTTGGGGGACAGGGAGTACAGTTCTTC
CDR3 protein: CSVGGQGVQFF

J gene: TRBJ2-7
V gene: TRBV28
clone size: -
D gene: -
CDR3 DNA: TGTGCCAGCAGTTTTGAGTGGTACGAGCAGTACTTC
CDR3 protein: CASSFEWYEQYF

J gene: TRBJ2-7
V gene: TRBV20-1
clone size: -
D gene: -
CDR3 DNA: TGCAGTGCTATAAGGTTTGGTGTGGTCTACGAGCAGTACTTC
CDR3 protein: CSAIRFGVVYEQYF

J gene: TRBJ1-6
V gene: TRBV7-3
clone size: once
D gene: -
CDR3 DNA: TGTGCCAGCAGCTTAACAACGGTAGTAAATTCACCCCTCCACTTT
CDR3 protein: CASSLTTVVNSPLHF

J gene: TRBJ2-7
V gene: TRBV7-9
clone size: few
D gene: -
CDR3 DNA: TGTGCCAGCAGCCCTCCCGGGCCCTCCTACGAGCAGTACTTC
CDR3 protein: CASSPPGPSYEQYF

J gene: TRBJ2-1
V gene: TRBV7-2
clone size: few
D gene: TRBD2
CDR3 DNA: TGTGCCAGCAGCTTGGGACTAGCGGGAGTTGACCAATTCTTC
CDR3 protein: CASSLGLAGVDQFF

J gene: TRBJ2-7
V gene: TRBV21-1
clone size: many
D gene: -
CDR3 DNA: TGTGCCAGGGAGGGACAGCGACAATACGAGCAGTACTTC
CDR3 protein: CAREGQRQYEQYF

J gene: TRBJ2-7
V gene: TRBV2
clone size: once
D gene: TRBD1
CDR3 DNA: TGTGCCAGCAGTGAAGGTGGCAGGGGGCTCTCCTACGAGCAGTACTTC
CDR3 protein: CASSEGGRGLSYEQYF

J gene: TRBJ2-2
V gene: TRBV6-2/TRBV6-3
clone size: few
D gene: -
CDR3 DNA: TGTGCCAGTTTTACAGGGACCGGGGAGCTGTTTTTT
CDR3 protein: CASFTGTGELFF

J gene: TRBJ2-4
V gene: TRBV29-1
clone size: -
D gene: -
CDR3 DNA: TGCAGCGTTGTGATATGGGATCGCGGAAACATTCAGTACTTC
CDR3 protein: CSVVIWDRGNIQYF

J gene: TRBJ1-2
V gene: TRBV6-5
clone size: -
D gene: TRBD1
CDR3 DNA: TGTGCCAGCAGTTCTTTCGGTGGCGCGGGGACAGTTAACGGCTACACCTTC
CDR3 protein: CASSSFGGAGTVNGYTF

J gene: TRBJ1-1
V gene: TRBV5-1
clone size: -
D gene: TRBD1
CDR3 DNA: TGCGCCAGCAGTCCTATTCAGGGGGTGAACACTGAAGCTTTCTTT
CDR3 protein: CASSPIQGVNTEAFF

J gene: TRBJ1-1
V gene: TRBV7-2
clone size: few
D gene: -
CDR3 DNA: TGTGCCAGCAGCCCCCTCGGGGGGAGGGAAGGAGCTTTCTTT
CDR3 protein: CASSPLGGREGAFF

J gene: TRBJ1-3
V gene: TRBV7-2
clone size: few
D gene: -
CDR3 DNA: TGTGCCAGCAGCTTAGATCGCGCAGGGGCAACTGGAAACACCATATATTTT
CDR3 protein: CASSLDRAGATGNTIYF

J gene: TRBJ2-1
V gene: TRBV11-3
clone size: -
D gene: -
CDR3 DNA: TGTGCCAGCAGCTTATCCCCGACATCGCCGGGAAGTGAGCAGTTCTTC
CDR3 protein: CASSLSPTSPGSEQFF

J gene: TRBJ1-1
V gene: TRBV20-1
clone size: -
D gene: -
CDR3 DNA: TGCAGTGCCCACCGGGACACCGGCGGCACTGAAGCTTTCTTT
CDR3 protein: CSAHRDTGGTEAFF

J gene: TRBJ2-1
V gene: TRBV10-3
clone size: -
D gene: -
CDR3 DNA: TGTGCCATCAGGCCCTATGGGCGGGATGACAATGAGCAGTTCTTC
CDR3 protein: CAIRPYGRDDNEQFF

J gene: TRBJ2-2
V gene: TRBV4-1
clone size: few
D gene: -
CDR3 DNA: TGCGCCAGCAGCCAAGTACAGCCAACCGGGGAGCTGTTTTTT
CDR3 protein: CASSQVQPTGELFF

J gene: TRBJ1-2
V gene: TRBV6-1
clone size: -
D gene: -
CDR3 DNA: TGTGCCAGCAGCCCTACGATACCCCTTAATTCCCGTAACTATGGCTACACCTTC
CDR3 protein: CASSPTIPLNSRNYGYTF

J gene: TRBJ1-4
V gene: TRBV12-3/TRBV12-4
clone size: few
D gene: -
CDR3 DNA: TGTGCCAGCAGTTTTCCGGTCGCGGGAGTTAATGAAAAACTGTTTTTT
CDR3 protein: CASSFPVAGVNEKLFF

J gene: TRBJ2-1
V gene: TRBV3-1
clone size: few
D gene: TRBD1
CDR3 DNA: TGTGCCAGCAGCCCCGGGACAGGGTATACTGAGCAGTTCTTC
CDR3 protein: CASSPGTGYTEQFF

J gene: TRBJ2-1
V gene: TRBV14
clone size: -
D gene: -
CDR3 DNA: TGTGCCAGCAGCTCCTACGAGGTCCATGAGCAGTTCTTC
CDR3 protein: CASSSYEVHEQFF

J gene: TRBJ1-2
V gene: TRBV19
clone size: -
D gene: -
CDR3 DNA: TGTGCCAGTAGTACGGACGGGTTCTATGGCTACACCTTC
CDR3 protein: CASSTDGFYGYTF

J gene: TRBJ2-5
V gene: TRBV12-3/TRBV12-4
clone size: few
D gene: TRBD2
CDR3 DNA: TGTGCCAGCACCTCGGGAGGGACCATAGGCGGGCAGTACTTC
CDR3 protein: CASTSGGTIGGQYF

J gene: TRBJ2-5
V gene: TRBV2
clone size: -
D gene: -
CDR3 DNA: TGTGCCATCTCCCGCACTGCCAGCCCCGGTGAGACCCAGTACTTC
CDR3 protein: CAISRTASPGETQYF

J gene: TRBJ2-3
V gene: TRBV4-3
clone size: -
D gene: -
CDR3 DNA: TGCGCCAGCAGCCAAGAGGTGGTGGTAGCTAGGCAGTATTTT
CDR3 protein: CASSQEVVVARQYF

J gene: TRBJ2-7
V gene: TRBV4-3
clone size: few
D gene: -
CDR3 DNA: TGCGCCAGCAGCCAAGTTGTCTGGGGGCGTCATTACGAGCAGTACTTC
CDR3 protein: CASSQVVWGRHYEQYF

J gene: TRBJ2-7
V gene: TRBV15
clone size: -
D gene: TRBD2
CDR3 DNA: TGTGCCACCAGGACGACTAGCGGGGGCTACGAGCAGTACTTC
CDR3 protein: CATRTTSGGYEQYF

J gene: TRBJ2-7
V gene: TRBV28
clone size: many
D gene: -
CDR3 DNA: TGTGCCAGCAGCCTAGGTCTGCGCGAGCAGTACTTC
CDR3 protein: CASSLGLREQYF

J gene: TRBJ1-2
V gene: TRBV19
clone size: -
D gene: TRBD1
CDR3 DNA: TGTGCCAGTAGTACAACCCGGGACAGGGACTATGGCTACACCTTC
CDR3 protein: CASSTTRDRDYGYTF

J gene: TRBJ2-5
V gene: TRBV7-3
clone size: -
D gene: -
CDR3 DNA: TGTGCCAGCAGCATACGGGACTCCCAAGAAGAGACCCAGTACTTC
CDR3 protein: CASSIRDSQEETQYF

J gene: TRBJ2-2
V gene: TRBV2
clone size: few
D gene: -
CDR3 DNA: TGTGCCAGCAGTGAAATGGCCGACGCCGGGGAGCTGTTTTTT
CDR3 protein: CASSEMADAGELFF

J gene: TRBJ2-6
V gene: TRBV4-3
clone size: few
D gene: -
CDR3 DNA: TGCGCCAGCAGCCATGACTACTCTGGGGCCAACGTCCTGACTTTC
CDR3 protein: CASSHDYSGANVLTF

J gene: TRBJ1-1
V gene: TRBV20-1
clone size: -
D gene: TRBD1
CDR3 DNA: TGCAGTGCTAGAGATCTTGGGACAGGGTCCACTGAAGCTTTCTTT
CDR3 protein: CSARDLGTGSTEAFF

J gene: TRBJ2-3
V gene: TRBV28
clone size: few
D gene: TRBD2
CDR3 DNA: TGTGCCAGCAGTAGAACATCCTATAGCGGGAGAAGGACAGATACGCAGTATTTT
CDR3 protein: CASSRTSYSGRRTDTQYF

J gene: TRBJ2-7
V gene: TRBV3-1
clone size: few
D gene: TRBD2
CDR3 DNA: TGTGCCAGCAGCCAGGGACTAGCGGGGGAGCATCAGTACTTC
CDR3 protein: CASSQGLAGEHQYF

J gene: TRBJ2-3
V gene: TRBV28
clone size: -
D gene: -
CDR3 DNA: TGTGCCAGCAGTAACAGGGGCACAGATACGCAGTATTTT
CDR3 protein: CASSNRGTDTQYF

J gene: TRBJ2-7
V gene: TRBV7-9
clone size: -
D gene: TRBD2
CDR3 DNA: TGTGCCAGCAGCGCCGGACTAGGGATTTCCTACGAGCAGTACTTC
CDR3 protein: CASSAGLGISYEQYF

J gene: TRBJ2-2
V gene: TRBV12-3/TRBV12-4
clone size: -
D gene: TRBD2
CDR3 DNA: TGTGCCAGCAGCGCGGGAGATTTGAACACCGGGGAGCTGTTTTTT
CDR3 protein: CASSAGDLNTGELFF

J gene: TRBJ2-7
V gene: TRBV18
clone size: few
D gene: -
CDR3 DNA: TGCGCCAGCTCACCGACACGGTCGCGGATGGGGTACTCCTACGAGCAGTACTTC
CDR3 protein: CASSPTRSRMGYSYEQYF

J gene: TRBJ2-1
V gene: TRBV7-3
clone size: -
D gene: TRBD2
CDR3 DNA: TGTGCCAGCAGCGCGGGGACTAGCGGAATCTACAATGAGCAGTTCTTC
CDR3 protein: CASSAGTSGIYNEQFF

J gene: TRBJ2-7
V gene: TRBV20-1
clone size: -
D gene: -
CDR3 DNA: TGCAGTGCTAGAGGGAGGGACAGCTACGAGCAGTACTTC
CDR3 protein: CSARGRDSYEQYF

J gene: TRBJ2-1
V gene: TRBV28
clone size: -
D gene: -
CDR3 DNA: TGTGCCAGCAGTTTCCACCGGGACGGACCCTACAATGAGCAGTTCTTC
CDR3 protein: CASSFHRDGPYNEQFF

J gene: TRBJ2-7
V gene: TRBV20-1
clone size: few
D gene: TRBD2
CDR3 DNA: TGCAGTGCTCTAGCCCCTAGCGGGACCTACGAGCAGTACTTC
CDR3 protein: CSALAPSGTYEQYF

J gene: TRBJ2-7
V gene: TRBV5-1
clone size: -
D gene: TRBD1
CDR3 DNA: TGCGCCAGCAGCCCATACGGACAGGGCGATACCTACGAGCAGTACTTC
CDR3 protein: CASSPYGQGDTYEQYF